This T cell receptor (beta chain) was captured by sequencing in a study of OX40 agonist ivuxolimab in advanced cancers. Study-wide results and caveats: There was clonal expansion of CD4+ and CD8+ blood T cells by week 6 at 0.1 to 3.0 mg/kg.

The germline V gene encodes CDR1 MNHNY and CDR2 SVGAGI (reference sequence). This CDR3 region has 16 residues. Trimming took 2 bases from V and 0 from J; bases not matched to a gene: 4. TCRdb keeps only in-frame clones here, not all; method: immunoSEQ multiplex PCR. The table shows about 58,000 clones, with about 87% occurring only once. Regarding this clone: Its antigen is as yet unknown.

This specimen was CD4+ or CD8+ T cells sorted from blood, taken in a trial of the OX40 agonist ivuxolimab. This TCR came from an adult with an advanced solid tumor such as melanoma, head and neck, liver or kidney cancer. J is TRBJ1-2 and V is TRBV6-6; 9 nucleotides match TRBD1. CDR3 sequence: CASSYLGQGANYGYTF. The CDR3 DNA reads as TGTGCCAGCAGTTACCTGGGACAGGGAGCTAACTATGGCTACACCTTC.